Sequencing of this T cell receptor beta chain was carried out in a study of graft-versus-host responses after intestinal transplantation. The overall study: Induction using anti-thymocyte globulin, followed by tacrolimus and steroids for 2 to 4 years, was given to all recipients. The study, taken as a whole, reports: Within the allografts of patients who had graft-donor T cell macrochimerism, graft-versus-host to host-versus-graft clonal ratios were high. Declining HvG levels early post-transplant were linked to peak circulating GvH clone levels. In recipient marrow, GvH clones were found, and some appeared first in ileum or blood.

The CDR3 length is 15 residues. The ends lost 4 bases at V and 1 base at J; junction bases unmatched: 5. Germline loops: CDR1 ENHRY, CDR2 SYGVKD. Assay: immunoSEQ multiplex PCR; the TCRdb copy retains only in-frame clones and omits some. The table lists around 23,000 clones, about 93% of them singletons. On this clone: Its antigen is not identified.

This receptor was obtained from a human patient who received an intestinal transplant, so some T cells may come from the graft donor. The specimen comprised PBMCs, sampled around 29 days after intestinal transplant. The chain employs TRBV10-3 and TRBJ2-7; 9 bases agree with TRBD1. The CDR3 nucleotides read TGTGCCATCAGTGGACCGGGACAGGGATCCTACGAGCAGTACTTC. Translated, it gives CAISGPGQGSYEQYF.